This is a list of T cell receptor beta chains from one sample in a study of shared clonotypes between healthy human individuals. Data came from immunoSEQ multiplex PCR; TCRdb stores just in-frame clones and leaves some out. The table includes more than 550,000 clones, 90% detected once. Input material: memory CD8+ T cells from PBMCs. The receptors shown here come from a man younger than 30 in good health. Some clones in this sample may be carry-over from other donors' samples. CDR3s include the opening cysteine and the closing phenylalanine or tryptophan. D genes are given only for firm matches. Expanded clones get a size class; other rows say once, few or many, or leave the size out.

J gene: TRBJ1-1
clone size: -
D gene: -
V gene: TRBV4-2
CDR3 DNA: TGTGCCAGCAGCCGAAAGGTGCAGGGTGGGAACACTGAAGCTTTCTTT
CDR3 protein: CASSRKVQGGNTEAFF

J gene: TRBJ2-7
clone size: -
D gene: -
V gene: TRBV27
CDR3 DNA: TGTGCCAGCGCCGGTTCCTACGAGCAGTACTTC
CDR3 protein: CASAGSYEQYF

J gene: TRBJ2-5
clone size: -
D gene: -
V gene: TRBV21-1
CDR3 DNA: TGTGCCAGCAGCATAAACGGGCTAGCGGGAATCCCAGAGACCCAGTACTTC
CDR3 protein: CASSINGLAGIPETQYF

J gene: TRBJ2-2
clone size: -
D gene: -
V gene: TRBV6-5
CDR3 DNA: TGTGCCAGCAGTTACGTTAAAGGGGAGCTGTTTTTT
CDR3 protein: CASSYVKGELFF

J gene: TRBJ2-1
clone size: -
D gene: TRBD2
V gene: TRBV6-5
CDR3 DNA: TGTGCCAGCGGGCTAGCGGGAGGGTACAATGAGCAGTTCTTC
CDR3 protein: CASGLAGGYNEQFF

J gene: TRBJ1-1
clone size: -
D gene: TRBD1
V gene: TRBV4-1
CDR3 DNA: TGCGCCAGCAGCCAACGGGACAGGGTATCCATGAACACTGAAGCTTTCTTT
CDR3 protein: CASSQRDRVSMNTEAFF

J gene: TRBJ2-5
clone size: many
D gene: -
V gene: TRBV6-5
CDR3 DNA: TGTGCCAGCAGTTATTCCCCAGCTCCCCAAGAGACCCAGTACTTC
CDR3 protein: CASSYSPAPQETQYF

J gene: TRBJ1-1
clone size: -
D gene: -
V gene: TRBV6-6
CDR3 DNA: TGTGCCAGCAGTTCCGCCAGTTACACTGAAGCTTTCTTT
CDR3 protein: CASSSASYTEAFF

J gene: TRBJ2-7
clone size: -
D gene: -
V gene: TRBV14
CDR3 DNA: TGTGCCAGCAGCCAAGGACGGACCTACGAGCAGTACTTC
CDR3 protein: CASSQGRTYEQYF

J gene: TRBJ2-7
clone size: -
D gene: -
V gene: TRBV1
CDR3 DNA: TGCACCAGCAGCCAAGGACAGAGGGCAGCCTACGAGCAGTACTTC
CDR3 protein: CTSSQGQRAAYEQYF

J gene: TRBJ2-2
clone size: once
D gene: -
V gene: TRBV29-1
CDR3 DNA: TGCAGCGTTGTATTACCCGCCGGGGAGCTGTTTTTT
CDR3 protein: CSVVLPAGELFF

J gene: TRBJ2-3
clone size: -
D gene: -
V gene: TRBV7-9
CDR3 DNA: TGTGCCAGCAGCTTAGCCACAGATACGCAGTATTTT
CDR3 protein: CASSLATDTQYF

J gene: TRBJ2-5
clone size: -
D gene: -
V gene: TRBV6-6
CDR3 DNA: TGTGCCAGCAGTTACATGTACAGCCAAGAGACCCAGTACTTC
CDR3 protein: CASSYMYSQETQYF

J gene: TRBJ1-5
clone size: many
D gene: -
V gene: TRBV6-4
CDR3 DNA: TGTGCCAGCAGTGAGACCCCTGAAGGGAATCAGCCCCAGCATTTT
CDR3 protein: CASSETPEGNQPQHF

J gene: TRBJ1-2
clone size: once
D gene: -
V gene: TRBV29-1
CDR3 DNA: TGCAGCGTTGGGGCACAGGATAACTATGGCTACACCTTC
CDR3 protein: CSVGAQDNYGYTF

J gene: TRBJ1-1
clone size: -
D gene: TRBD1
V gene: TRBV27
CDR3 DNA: TGTGCCAGCAGCACCGACAGGGGTTATGCTGAAGCTTTCTTT
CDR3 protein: CASSTDRGYAEAFF

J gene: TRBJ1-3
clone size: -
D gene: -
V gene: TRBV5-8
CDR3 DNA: TGTGCCAGCAGTTTAAACACCATATATTTT
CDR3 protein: CASSLNTIYF

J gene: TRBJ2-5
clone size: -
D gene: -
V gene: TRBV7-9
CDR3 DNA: TGTGCCAGCAGCCTCCGGACTGAAGAGACCCAGTACTTC
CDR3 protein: CASSLRTEETQYF